A single sample is the source of the 21 T cell receptor beta chains below, sequenced in a study of T cell responses to AZD1222 COVID-19 vaccine. The data were produced by immunoSEQ multiplex PCR, yet TCRdb's version contains in-frame clones alone and is incomplete. The sample records about 96,000 clones, 80% to 90% being singletons. The sequenced sample was peripheral blood, obtained on day 0 of AZD1222 vaccination. Receptors originate from an adult in good health.

The V gene is TRBV6-1, the J gene TRBJ1-3, with D tentatively TRBD1 (5 bases). The CDR3 contains 16 residues. The germline gives CDR1 MNHNS, CDR2 SASEGT. Trimming cost V 4 bases and J 1 base, with 14 bases left between them. The CDR3 bases are TGTGCCAGCAGTGCCGGGGACGGGGGGTCTGGAAACACCATATATTTT. Protein sequence: CASSAGDGGSGNTIYF.

This clone has a handful of counts. J is TRBJ2-3 and V is TRBV6-1, with 11 bases aligning to TRBD2. The CDR3 has 15 amino acids. Trimming removed 7 bases from V and 4 bases from J; junction bases left unmatched: 7. CDR1 is MNHNS and CDR2 is SASEGT in the germline V gene. In DNA form, the CDR3 reads TGTGCCAGCAACCCCAATAGCGGGGGGGCAGATACGCAGTATTTT. This sequence encodes CASNPNSGGADTQYF.

The chain links TRBV5-1 to TRBJ2-5; D perhaps matches TRBD2 (5 bases). V lost 1 base to trimming and J lost 5 bases, with 12 bases between them. From germline, CDR1 is SGHRS and CDR2 YFSETQ. The CDR3 length is 14 residues. CDR3 sequence (DNA): TGCGCCAGCAGCTTGCTGAGCGGTCCGGAGACCCAGTACTTC. Protein sequence: CASSLLSGPETQYF.

V gene TRBV18 combines with J gene TRBJ1-2; 10 nucleotides line up with TRBD1. This CDR3 contains 15 residues. The V segment lost 2 bases and the J segment 2 bases; nucleotides outside the gene matches: 2. Germline lookup yields CDR1 KGHSH and CDR2 LQKENI. The CDR3 is CASSPGTGENYGYTF. Written as DNA, the CDR3 is TGTGCCAGCTCACCAGGGACAGGGGAGAACTATGGCTACACCTTC.

V gene TRBV3-1 (or the pseudogene TRBV3-2) combines with J gene TRBJ2-5; D is possibly TRBD2 (5 bases). Germline V gene lookup returns CDR1 LGHDT and CDR2 YNNKEL (reference sequence). CDR3 length equals 15 residues. The ends were cut back, 4 bases at V and 5 bases at J, with 17 bases in the middle. The CDR3 loop is CASSLGEFFWETQYF. The DNA of the CDR3 is TGTGCCAGCAGCCTTGGGGAGTTCTTTTGGGAGACCCAGTACTTC.

The chain is built from TRBV4-3 and TRBJ2-7, with 10 bases identical to TRBD1. This CDR3 has 15 amino acids. In germline, CDR1 is LGHNA, CDR2 YSLEER. The V segment lost 3 bases and the J segment 6 bases; nucleotides outside the gene matches: 8. CDR3 nucleotides: TGCGCCAGCAGCCAGGACAGGGGGGGTGTATCCGAGCAGTACTTC. Protein sequence: CASSQDRGGVSEQYF.

The J gene is TRBJ1-1, the V gene TRBV5-1, with D maybe TRBD1 (6 bases). The length of the CDR3 is 15 residues. CDR1 SGHRS and CDR2 YFSETQ come from the germline V gene. V lost 5 bases, J lost 5 bases, and 19 bases lay in between. The CDR3 here is CASRFGGAEQTEAFF. CDR3 nucleotide sequence: TGCGCCAGCAGATTCGGGGGCGCCGAACAAACTGAAGCTTTCTTT.

V is TRBV7-3 and J is TRBJ2-1, with D uncertain. The V gene lost 1 base and the J gene lost 3 bases, with 1 base spanning the gap. Germline V gene lookup returns CDR1 SGHTA and CDR2 FQGTGA. CDR3 length equals 12 residues. DNA of the CDR3: TGTGCCAGCAGCTTAATCTACAATGAGCAGTTCTTC. This codes for CASSLIYNEQFF.

The chain employs TRBV10-3 and TRBJ1-5; 9 nucleotides line up with TRBD1. V dropped 7 bases and J dropped 5; count of bases not matched to a gene: 3. CDR3 length: 13 residues. Germline lookup yields CDR1 ENHRY and CDR2 SYGVKD. The CDR3 bases are TGTGCCATCACCGGGGACAGGGATCAGCCCCAGCATTTT. Protein: CAITGDRDQPQHF.

The chain combines TRBV4-1 with TRBJ1-1; tentatively, D is TRBD1 (5 bases). The CDR3 runs to 14 residues. Germline CDR1 is MGHRA and CDR2 is YSYEKL. V was cut by 5 bases and J by 2 bases, with 12 bases left in between. CDR3 amino acids: CASSAFGGNTEAFF. The CDR3 DNA follows: TGCGCCAGCAGCGCATTCGGGGGTAACACTGAAGCTTTCTTT.

The rearrangement joins TRBV5-1 to TRBJ1-2; perhaps TRBD1 as D (6 bases). Germline loops: CDR1 SGHRS, CDR2 YFSETQ. V was shortened by 2 bases and J by 9 bases, with 23 bases between the two germline ends. The CDR3 sequence is 16 residues long. CDR3 coding DNA: TGCGCCAGCAGCTTTGGGAGCCGGACAGTCGGGGATAGCTACACCTTC. Encoded protein: CASSFGSRTVGDSYTF.

The chain recombines TRBV16 with TRBJ1-3, with a possible D match to TRBD1 (6 bases). This CDR3 is 13 amino acids long. V lost 5 bases to trimming and J lost 7 bases, with 12 bases between them. CDR1 and CDR2 from the germline V gene are KGHSY and FQNENV. In DNA form, the CDR3 reads TGTGCCAGCAGCTCCGTGGGGGCGAACACCATATATTTT. It yields the protein CASSSVGANTIYF.

The chain joins TRBV4-3 to TRBJ1-2; tentative D call: TRBD1 (6 bases). The CDR3 is 14 amino acids. V was shortened by 3 bases and J by 5 bases, with 13 bases between the two germline ends. CDR1 is LGHNA, CDR2 YSLEER, per germline. For the CDR3, the DNA is TGCGCCAGCAGCCAGGAGAGACAGGTATATGGCTACACCTTC. Translated, it gives CASSQERQVYGYTF.

The V call is TRBV2, the J call TRBJ1-2; the match to TRBD1 covers 8 bases. The J segment lost 9 bases and the V segment lost 7 bases, leaving 13 bases of the junction unmatched. Germline V gene data show CDR1 as SNHLY and CDR2 as FYNNEI. The CDR3 length is 14 residues. The CDR3 here is CASNSGTGSFSYTF. The CDR3 region has the DNA TGTGCCAGCAATTCCGGGACAGGATCTTTTAGCTACACCTTC.

This clone was counted a single time. Its ends do not fully match the called genes, so a read error is possible. The V gene is TRBV5-8, the J gene TRBJ1-3, with D uncertain. Germline CDR1 SGHTS, CDR2 YDEGEE. This CDR3 comprises 10 residues. CDR3 in DNA: TGTGCCAGCAGTGGAAACACCTTATATTTT. Protein sequence: CASSGNTLYF.

This sequence joins TRBV15 and TRBJ1-2, with 11 bases matching TRBD1. This CDR3 has 14 residues. V shed 0 bases and J 8 bases; nucleotides not matched to a gene: 2. CDR1 and CDR2 (germline): LNHNV, YYDKDF (reference sequence). The CDR3 spells CATSRDRTGGGYTF. The CDR3 coding sequence is TGTGCCACCAGCAGAGATAGGACAGGGGGCGGCTACACCTTC.

This clone was counted a few times. This chain links TRBV30 with TRBJ1-4; no reliable D call. Germline-derived CDR1 and CDR2 are GTSNPN and SVGIG (reference sequence). Trimming left V 3 bases short and J 7 bases short, with 12 bases between. The CDR3 contains 13 residues. The CDR3 here is CAWSRLLTEKLFF. The CDR3 nucleotides are TGTGCCTGGAGCCGCCTTCTGACTGAAAAACTGTTTTTT.

The chain has TRBV6-2 or TRBV6-3 and TRBJ2-1; D is uncertain. Looked up from germline, CDR1 is MNHEY and CDR2 is SVGEGT. The ends were cut back, 1 base at V and 1 base at J, with 8 bases in the middle. The length of the CDR3 is 15 residues. The CDR3 DNA follows: TGTGCCAGCAGTTACTACGGGTTTTCCTACAATGAGCAGTTCTTC. Encoded protein: CASSYYGFSYNEQFF.

V usage is TRBV2 and J usage is TRBJ2-5; possible D gene TRBD2, 6 bases. CDR3 length equals 13 residues. V was cut by 7 bases and J by 6 bases, with 15 bases left in between. Looked up from germline, CDR1 is SNHLY and CDR2 is FYNNEI. CDR3: CASTTLARQTQYF. For the CDR3, the DNA is TGTGCCAGCACCACACTAGCCCGACAGACCCAGTACTTC. Drawing the rest from reference TRBV2 and TRBJ2-5, the complete variable domain is EPEVTQTPSHQVTQMGQEVILRCVPISNHLYFYWYRQILGQKVEFLVSFYNNEISEKSEIFDDQFSVERPDGSNFTLKIRSTKLEDSAMYFCASTTLARQTQYFGPGTRLLVL.

The chain couples TRBV25-1 to TRBJ1-2; tentatively, D is TRBD1 (6 bases). Germline CDR1 reads MGHDK; CDR2 reads SYGVNS. V lost 1 base to trimming and J lost 5 bases, with 14 bases between them. This CDR3 is built from 15 residues. The CDR3 here is CASSEWGRGEYGYTF. The CDR3 coding sequence is TGTGCCAGCAGTGAATGGGGCAGGGGAGAGTATGGCTACACCTTC.

The chain carries TRBV5-4 and TRBJ2-2; D is perhaps TRBD1 (5 bases). The germline V and J ends were trimmed by 0 bases and 1 base, with 10 bases remaining between them. Germline V CDR1 and CDR2: SGHNT, YYREEE (reference sequence). The CDR3 runs 16 residues. The CDR3 region is CASSLVRGQNTGELFF. In nucleotides, the CDR3 is TGTGCCAGCAGCTTGGTTAGGGGCCAGAACACCGGGGAGCTGTTTTTT.